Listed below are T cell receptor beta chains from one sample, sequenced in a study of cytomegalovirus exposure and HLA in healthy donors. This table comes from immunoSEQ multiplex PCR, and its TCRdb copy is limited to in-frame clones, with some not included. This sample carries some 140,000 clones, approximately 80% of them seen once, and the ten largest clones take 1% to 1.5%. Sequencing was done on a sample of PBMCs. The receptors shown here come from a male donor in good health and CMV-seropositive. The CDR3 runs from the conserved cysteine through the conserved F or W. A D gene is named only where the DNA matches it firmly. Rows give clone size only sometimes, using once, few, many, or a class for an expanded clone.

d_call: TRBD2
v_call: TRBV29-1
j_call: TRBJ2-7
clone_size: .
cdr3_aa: CSVVSGRFPPYEQYF
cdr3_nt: TGCAGCGTTGTTAGCGGGAGGTTCCCCCCCTACGAGCAGTACTTC

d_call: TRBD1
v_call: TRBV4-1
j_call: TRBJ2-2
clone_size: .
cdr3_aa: CASSQGPAGTGRTGELFF
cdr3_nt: TGCGCCAGCAGCCAAGGGCCCGCCGGGACAGGGCGGACCGGGGAGCTGTTTTTT

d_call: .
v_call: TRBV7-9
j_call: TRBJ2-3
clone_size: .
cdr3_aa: CASSLFISTDTQYF
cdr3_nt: TGTGCCAGCAGCTTATTTATAAGCACAGATACGCAGTATTTT

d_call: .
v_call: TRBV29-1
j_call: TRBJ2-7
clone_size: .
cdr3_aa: CSVEASSYEQYF
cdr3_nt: TGCAGCGTTGAAGCTAGTTCCTACGAGCAGTACTTC

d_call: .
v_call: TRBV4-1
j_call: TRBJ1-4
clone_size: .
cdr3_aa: CASGRTATNEKLFF
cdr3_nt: TGCGCCAGCGGGAGAACCGCAACTAATGAAAAACTGTTTTTT

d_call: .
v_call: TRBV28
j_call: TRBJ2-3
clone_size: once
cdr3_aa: CASSTARTSTDTQYF
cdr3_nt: TGTGCCAGCAGTACTGCTCGGACTAGCACAGATACGCAGTATTTT

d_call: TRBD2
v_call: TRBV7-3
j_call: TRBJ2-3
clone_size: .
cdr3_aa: CASSPVGGANTDTQYF
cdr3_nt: TGTGCCAGCAGCCCCGTCGGGGGGGCCAACACAGATACGCAGTATTTT

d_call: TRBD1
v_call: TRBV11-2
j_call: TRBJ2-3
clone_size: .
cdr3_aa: CASSPPGGTGETDTQYF
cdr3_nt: TGTGCCAGCAGCCCTCCAGGGGGGACAGGGGAAACAGATACGCAGTATTTT

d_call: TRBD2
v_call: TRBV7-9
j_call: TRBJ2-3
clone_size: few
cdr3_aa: CASSYSSGPSTDTQYF
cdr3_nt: TGTGCCAGCAGTTATTCTAGCGGACCTAGCACAGATACGCAGTATTTT

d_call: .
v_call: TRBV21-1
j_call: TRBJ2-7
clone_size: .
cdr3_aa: CASSKVASGTSYEQYF
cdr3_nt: .

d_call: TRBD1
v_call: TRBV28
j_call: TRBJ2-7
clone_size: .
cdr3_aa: CASSGPGQISYEQYF
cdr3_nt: TGTGCCAGCAGTGGGCCGGGACAGATTTCTTACGAGCAGTACTTC

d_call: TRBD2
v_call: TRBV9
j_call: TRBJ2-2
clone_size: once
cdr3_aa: CASSATSGLNTGELFF
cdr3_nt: TGTGCCAGCAGCGCTACTAGCGGTCTTAACACCGGGGAGCTGTTTTTT

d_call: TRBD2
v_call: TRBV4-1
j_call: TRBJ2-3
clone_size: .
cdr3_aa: CASSGRRGVTDTQYF
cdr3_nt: TGCGCCAGCAGCGGCCGGCGGGGGGTCACAGATACGCAGTATTTT